A selection of T cell receptor beta chains follows, all from one sample in a study of T-cell memory formation after mild COVID-19. TCRdb ran MiXCR on the 5' RACE reads and lists one entry per CDR3 protein. Seen here are roughly 400,000 distinct CDR3 sequences, under 20% observed once, and the top ten hold under 25%. Sequences were obtained from PBMCs or a T cell subset sorted from them (not recorded which). Receptor source: a man between 18 and 29 years old who had mild COVID-19 (a few samples of this study predate the infection). Cell type and time point are not known. The CDR3 runs from the conserved cysteine through the conserved F or W. A D gene is named only where the DNA matches it firmly. Rows may omit the clone size; those that give it use once, few, many or a size class.

abundance: -
j_gene: TRBJ2-2
d_gene: -
v_gene: TRBV7-6
CDR3nt: TGTGCCAGCAGCTGGAGAACAGTCACCGGGGAGCTGTTTTTT
CDR3aa: CASSWRTVTGELFF

abundance: -
j_gene: TRBJ2-2
d_gene: -
v_gene: TRBV7-6
CDR3nt: TGTGCCAGCAGCCCCCGAAGGGGGTTCGCCGGGGAGCTGTTTTTT
CDR3aa: CASSPRRGFAGELFF

abundance: few
j_gene: TRBJ2-5
d_gene: -
v_gene: TRBV19
CDR3nt: TGTGCCAGTAGTATCCGACTGCTGTACCAAGAGACCCAGTACTTC
CDR3aa: CASSIRLLYQETQYF

abundance: -
j_gene: TRBJ1-4
d_gene: -
v_gene: TRBV7-2
CDR3nt: TGTGCCAGCAGCCGGCCCCCCCATGAAAAACTGTTTTTT
CDR3aa: CASSRPPHEKLFF

abundance: few
j_gene: TRBJ1-1
d_gene: TRBD1
v_gene: TRBV15
CDR3nt: TGTGCCACCAGCAGACGGGACAGGGAGGGGTCTGAAGCTTTCTTT
CDR3aa: CATSRRDREGSEAFF

abundance: few
j_gene: TRBJ2-1
d_gene: -
v_gene: TRBV6-5
CDR3nt: TGTGCCAGCACCCCGTCCGGGACTGGGCCCTACAATGAGCAGTTCTTC
CDR3aa: CASTPSGTGPYNEQFF

abundance: -
j_gene: TRBJ1-4
d_gene: TRBD1
v_gene: TRBV28
CDR3nt: TGTGCCAGCAGTCCGGGACAGGGCAAAGCCCCGCGCTTAGCAACTAATGAAAAACTGTTTTTT
CDR3aa: CASSPGQGKAPRLATNEKLFF

abundance: many
j_gene: TRBJ1-1
d_gene: -
v_gene: TRBV5-1
CDR3nt: TGTGCCAGCAGTTTAACGGGGGGCACTGAAGCTTTCTTT
CDR3aa: CASSLTGGTEAFF

abundance: -
j_gene: TRBJ2-3
d_gene: TRBD1
v_gene: TRBV6-6
CDR3nt: TGTGCCAGCAGTTACCGGGACAGGGGGACAGATACGCAGTATTTT
CDR3aa: CASSYRDRGTDTQYF

abundance: few
j_gene: TRBJ1-2
d_gene: -
v_gene: TRBV3-1
CDR3nt: TGTGCCAGCAGCCCCTCGACCTATAACTATGGCTACACCTTC
CDR3aa: CASSPSTYNYGYTF

abundance: many
j_gene: TRBJ2-1
d_gene: TRBD2
v_gene: TRBV7-2
CDR3nt: TGTGCCAGCAGCCTGGACCGTAGCGGGGGGGCCAATGAGCAGTTCTTC
CDR3aa: CASSLDRSGGANEQFF

abundance: -
j_gene: TRBJ1-6
d_gene: -
v_gene: TRBV24-1
CDR3nt: TGTGCCACCAGTGATACACAGGGCCGCGCATACTCACCCCTCCACTTT
CDR3aa: CATSDTQGRAYSPLHF

abundance: -
j_gene: TRBJ1-1
d_gene: -
v_gene: TRBV18
CDR3nt: TGTGCCAGCTCAACACAGGGAGACACTGAAGCTTTCTTT
CDR3aa: CASSTQGDTEAFF

abundance: -
j_gene: TRBJ2-1
d_gene: TRBD2
v_gene: TRBV30
CDR3nt: TGTGCCTGGTCTAGCGGGGGGTATGATGAGCAGTTCTTC
CDR3aa: CAWSSGGYDEQFF

abundance: few
j_gene: TRBJ2-1
d_gene: -
v_gene: TRBV20-1
CDR3nt: TGCAGTGCTAGTGGGGCATCGCTTCTGCAGTTCTTC
CDR3aa: CSASGASLLQFF

abundance: -
j_gene: TRBJ2-3
d_gene: -
v_gene: TRBV19
CDR3nt: TGTGCCAGTAGTCAACGGGACCGGCGGCGCACATATACGCAGTATTTT
CDR3aa: CASSQRDRRRTYTQYF

abundance: -
j_gene: TRBJ2-3
d_gene: TRBD2
v_gene: TRBV9
CDR3nt: TGTGCCAGCAGCGTAGGTGGACTAGCGGCAGATACGCAGTATTTT
CDR3aa: CASSVGGLAADTQYF

abundance: few
j_gene: TRBJ2-1
d_gene: TRBD1
v_gene: TRBV12-3/TRBV12-4
CDR3nt: TGTGCCAGCAGTTTCCAGGGGGCCGGTGAGCAGTTCTTC
CDR3aa: CASSFQGAGEQFF

abundance: few
j_gene: TRBJ1-5
d_gene: -
v_gene: TRBV7-2
CDR3nt: TGTGCCAGCAGCTTGGTGGGACAACGGGGAAGTAATCAGCCCCAGCATTTT
CDR3aa: CASSLVGQRGSNQPQHF

abundance: -
j_gene: TRBJ1-1
d_gene: TRBD1
v_gene: TRBV11-1
CDR3nt: TGTGCCAGCAGGTTCTCAGACAGGGCCACTGAAGCTTTCTTT
CDR3aa: CASRFSDRATEAFF

abundance: few
j_gene: TRBJ1-1
d_gene: -
v_gene: TRBV27
CDR3nt: TGTGCCAGCAGTCCCCCTCGCGGGGCCGAGATGGACACTGAAGCTTTCTTT
CDR3aa: CASSPPRGAEMDTEAFF

abundance: -
j_gene: TRBJ1-2
d_gene: TRBD1
v_gene: TRBV7-3
CDR3nt: TGTGCCAGATGCAAAGCAGGGGGCAGAAGGGCCTTC
CDR3aa: CARCKAGGRRAF

abundance: -
j_gene: TRBJ1-2
d_gene: -
v_gene: TRBV20-1
CDR3nt: TGCAGTGCTGGGGGAGTTGGGGCCTATGGCTACACCTTC
CDR3aa: CSAGGVGAYGYTF

abundance: many
j_gene: TRBJ2-3
d_gene: -
v_gene: TRBV9
CDR3nt: TGTGCCAGCAGCGTTGGGGGGGATACGCAGTATTTT
CDR3aa: CASSVGGDTQYF

abundance: few
j_gene: TRBJ2-1
d_gene: -
v_gene: TRBV7-2
CDR3nt: TGTGCCAGCAGCTCACGTAAGGGGCCCTCCTACAATGAGCAGTTCTTC
CDR3aa: CASSSRKGPSYNEQFF

abundance: -
j_gene: TRBJ2-7
d_gene: -
v_gene: TRBV20-1
CDR3nt: TGCAGTGCTAAGCAGGGGGGCGGACTAGCAGGCGAGCAGTACTTC
CDR3aa: CSAKQGGGLAGEQYF

abundance: -
j_gene: TRBJ2-7
d_gene: TRBD2
v_gene: TRBV7-2
CDR3nt: TGTGCCAGCAGCCGGCCGGGACTAGGTGTCTCCGAGCAGTACTTC
CDR3aa: CASSRPGLGVSEQYF

abundance: -
j_gene: TRBJ2-2
d_gene: -
v_gene: TRBV6-6
CDR3nt: TGTGCCAGCAGCTCGCCGGACCAGGGCAGGGAGCTGTTTTTT
CDR3aa: CASSSPDQGRELFF

abundance: -
j_gene: TRBJ1-6
d_gene: TRBD1
v_gene: TRBV12-3/TRBV12-4
CDR3nt: TGTGCCAGCAGTTTGGAGACAGGGAATTCACCCCTCCACTTT
CDR3aa: CASSLETGNSPLHF

abundance: -
j_gene: TRBJ2-5
d_gene: TRBD1
v_gene: TRBV18
CDR3nt: TGTGCCAGCTCACCACCGGACAGGGAAGAGACCCAGTACTTC
CDR3aa: CASSPPDREETQYF

abundance: -
j_gene: TRBJ2-1
d_gene: -
v_gene: TRBV12-3/TRBV12-4
CDR3nt: TGTGCCAGCAGTTTAAAATCTGAGCAGTTCTTC
CDR3aa: CASSLKSEQFF

abundance: -
j_gene: TRBJ1-4
d_gene: -
v_gene: TRBV15
CDR3nt: TGTGCCACCAGCAGATTACCGGGACACCGAACTGCAACTAATGAAAAACTGTTTTTT
CDR3aa: CATSRLPGHRTATNEKLFF

abundance: few
j_gene: TRBJ2-3
d_gene: -
v_gene: TRBV4-3
CDR3nt: TGCGCCAGCAGCCAAGTCGGGGGAGGAGGAGATACGCAGTATTTT
CDR3aa: CASSQVGGGGDTQYF

abundance: few
j_gene: TRBJ1-3
d_gene: -
v_gene: TRBV6-6
CDR3nt: TGTGCCAGCAGCCACGCAGGAAACACCATATATTTT
CDR3aa: CASSHAGNTIYF

abundance: -
j_gene: TRBJ2-2
d_gene: TRBD1
v_gene: TRBV7-3
CDR3nt: TGTGCCAGCAGCTTAACCGGGACAGGGTTCACCGGGGAGCTGTTTTTT
CDR3aa: CASSLTGTGFTGELFF

abundance: -
j_gene: TRBJ2-5
d_gene: -
v_gene: TRBV18
CDR3nt: TGTGCCAGCTCACCTAGGGCCAGGGAAGGAGAGACCCAGTACTTC
CDR3aa: CASSPRAREGETQYF

abundance: -
j_gene: TRBJ2-7
d_gene: TRBD2
v_gene: TRBV6-2/TRBV6-3
CDR3nt: TGTGCCAGCAGTCCAGGGACTAGAGCCACGGGGCAGTACTTC
CDR3aa: CASSPGTRATGQYF

abundance: few
j_gene: TRBJ2-3
d_gene: -
v_gene: TRBV5-1
CDR3nt: TGCGCCAGCAGCTTAGTCCAGCGACGCACACTCTACACAGATACGCAGTATTTT
CDR3aa: CASSLVQRRTLYTDTQYF

abundance: -
j_gene: TRBJ2-2
d_gene: -
v_gene: TRBV9
CDR3nt: TGTGCCAGCAGCGAGGACACCGGGGAGCTGTTTTTT
CDR3aa: CASSEDTGELFF

abundance: few
j_gene: TRBJ1-3
d_gene: TRBD1
v_gene: TRBV7-9
CDR3nt: TGTGCCAGCAGCTTCCAGGGGGCCTCTGGAAACACCATATATTTT
CDR3aa: CASSFQGASGNTIYF

abundance: -
j_gene: TRBJ1-2
d_gene: -
v_gene: TRBV19
CDR3nt: TGTGCCAGTAGTATTGACGGGTCGACCTATGGCTACACCTTC
CDR3aa: CASSIDGSTYGYTF

abundance: -
j_gene: TRBJ2-7
d_gene: TRBD2
v_gene: TRBV19
CDR3nt: TGTGCCAGTTCGATATTTCCGACTAGCGGGGGGCCCTCCTACGAGCAGTACTTC
CDR3aa: CASSIFPTSGGPSYEQYF

abundance: -
j_gene: TRBJ1-5
d_gene: -
v_gene: TRBV7-9
CDR3nt: TGTGCCAGCAGCTCACAGGGTCAGCCCCAGCATTTT
CDR3aa: CASSSQGQPQHF

abundance: -
j_gene: TRBJ2-2
d_gene: -
v_gene: TRBV14
CDR3nt: TGTGCCAGCAGCCAAGATCTTGAAGGGGCTAAGGCCGGGGAGCTGTTTTTT
CDR3aa: CASSQDLEGAKAGELFF

abundance: -
j_gene: TRBJ2-7
d_gene: -
v_gene: TRBV20-1
CDR3nt: TGCAGTGCTAGAGGGTGGGGGTCCTACGAGCAGTACTTC
CDR3aa: CSARGWGSYEQYF

abundance: many
j_gene: TRBJ1-1
d_gene: -
v_gene: TRBV4-1
CDR3nt: TGCGCCAGCAGCCAACCAGCGGGACGGTCCACTGAAGCTTTCTTT
CDR3aa: CASSQPAGRSTEAFF

abundance: few
j_gene: TRBJ2-7
d_gene: -
v_gene: TRBV10-3
CDR3nt: TGTGCCATCAGTGAGTCGACTCACACCTACGAGCAGTACTTC
CDR3aa: CAISESTHTYEQYF

abundance: -
j_gene: TRBJ1-5
d_gene: -
v_gene: TRBV4-1
CDR3nt: TGCGCCAGCAGGCAAGAGGAGGGGAGCAATCAGCCCCAGCATTTT
CDR3aa: CASRQEEGSNQPQHF

abundance: few
j_gene: TRBJ1-6
d_gene: TRBD1
v_gene: TRBV10-3
CDR3nt: TGTGCCACCCAGGGACAGGTCGGTTATTCACCCCTCCACTTT
CDR3aa: CATQGQVGYSPLHF

abundance: many
j_gene: TRBJ2-4
d_gene: TRBD2
v_gene: TRBV11-2
CDR3nt: TGTGCCAGCAGCCCCCTTTGGGGGGGTAGAGCCAAAAACATTCAGTACTTC
CDR3aa: CASSPLWGGRAKNIQYF